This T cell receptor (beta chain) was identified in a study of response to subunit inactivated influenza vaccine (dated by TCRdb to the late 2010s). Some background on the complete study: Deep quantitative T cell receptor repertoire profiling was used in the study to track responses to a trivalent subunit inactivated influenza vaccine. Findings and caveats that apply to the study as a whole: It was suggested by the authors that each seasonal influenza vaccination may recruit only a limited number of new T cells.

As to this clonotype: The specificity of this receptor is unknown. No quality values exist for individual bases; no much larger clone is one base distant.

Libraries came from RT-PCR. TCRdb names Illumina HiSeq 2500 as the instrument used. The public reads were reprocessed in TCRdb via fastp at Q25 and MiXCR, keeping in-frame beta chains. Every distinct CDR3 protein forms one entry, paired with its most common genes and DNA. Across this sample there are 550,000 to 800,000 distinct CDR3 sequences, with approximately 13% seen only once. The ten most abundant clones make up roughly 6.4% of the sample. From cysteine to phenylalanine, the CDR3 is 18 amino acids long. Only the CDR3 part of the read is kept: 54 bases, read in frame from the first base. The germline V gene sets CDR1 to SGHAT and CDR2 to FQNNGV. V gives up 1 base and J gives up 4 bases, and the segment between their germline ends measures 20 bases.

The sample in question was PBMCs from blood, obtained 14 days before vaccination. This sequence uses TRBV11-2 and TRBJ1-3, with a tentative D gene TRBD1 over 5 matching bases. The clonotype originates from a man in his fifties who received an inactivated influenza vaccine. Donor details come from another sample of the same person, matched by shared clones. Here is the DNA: TGTGCCAGCAGCTTAGGTCGGGGCGGCTCTGTCTCGGGAAACACCATATATTTT. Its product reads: CASSLGRGGSVSGNTIYF. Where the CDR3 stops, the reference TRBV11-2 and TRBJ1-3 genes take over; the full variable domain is EAGVAQSPRYKIIEKRQSVAFWCNPISGHATLYWYQQILGQGPKLLIQFQNNGVVDDSQLPKDRFSAERLKGVDSTLKIQPAKLEDSAVYLCASSLGRGGSVSGNTIYFGEGSWLTVV.